The source of this T cell receptor beta chain is a study of CD8 T cells in ankylosing spondylitis. Study-wide results and limits: What appeared characteristic of ankylosing spondylitis blood was a TCR beta motif of about eight highly homologous variants.

This clonotype occurred many times. Its antigen is as yet unknown. TCRdb passed the 5' RACE reads through MiXCR, listing each CDR3 protein once. The sample has about 140,000 distinct CDR3 sequences; roughly 8.3% are singletons. CDR3 length: 15 amino acids. Germline V gives CDR1 SGHNT, CDR2 YYREEE (reference sequence). V dropped 4 bases and J dropped 3 bases, with 16 bases sitting between them. The TCR originated in a male donor with ankylosing spondylitis. V is TRBV5-4 and J is TRBJ1-1; D perhaps matches TRBD1 (5 bases). Sequenced sample: synovial fluid, either unsorted or a sorted T cell fraction (not recorded which). This CDR3 reads CASSPQRGLDTEAFF. The CDR3 DNA reads TGTGCCAGCAGCCCACAACGGGGGTTAGACACTGAAGCTTTCTTT.